This T cell receptor beta chain emerged from a study (TCRdb year 2016). The library was built by means of RT-PCR. Reads for this sample came from an Illumina MiSeq. Starting from the raw public reads, TCRdb applied fastp trimming at Q25, assembled clones with MiXCR and retained in-frame beta chains. Rows with one shared CDR3 protein collapse into an entry with the most common genes and DNA. The table for this sample lists about 680,000 distinct CDR3 sequences; approximately 15% of them were counted only once. The ten largest clones capture 3.6% of the sample. In its sample, this clonotype was seen a few times. No cognate antigen has been identified for it. No per-base quality is available; no much larger clone lies one base away. The CDR3 covers 18 residues, taking in both the cysteine and the phenylalanine. The CDR3 DNA has 54 bases and is translated from base 1. The germline V gene (reference sequence) provides CDR1 SEHNR and CDR2 FQNEAQ. V is reduced by 1 base and J by 0 bases, leaving a spacing of 18 bases between them.

This TCR came from a female donor in good health, serving as a healthy control. The sequencing sample was made of memory CD4+ T cells from blood. This chain is built from TRBV7-9 and TRBJ1-1; the D gene lacks a confident call. The DNA sequence is as follows: TGTGCCAGCAGCTTAGTTTCTGGGTGGCACGATCTGAACACTGAAGCTTTCTTT. It encodes CASSLVSGWHDLNTEAFF.